This TCR beta chain was captured in a study of long-term antiretroviral therapy in people with HIV. Study results and caveats: Possibly under older ART regimens, blood was drawn between the mid-2000s and the late 2010s. For ART adherence, viral resistance and therapy changes, no data were available.

V lost 8 bases and J 1 base, leaving 6 bases between the germline ends. CDR1 MNHNY and CDR2 SVGAGI come from the germline V gene (reference sequence). CDR3 length: 11 amino acids. Each donor provided at least one pre-ART PBMC sample and at least two post-ART PBMC samples. Regarding this clone: Antigen unknown.

Version v3.0 of the immunoSEQ assay was performed at survey level. Here immunoSEQ multiplex PCR was the method, and the copy in TCRdb shows in-frame clones only, minus some. The data contain under 20,000 clones, about 78% of them singletons. This receptor was identified in a woman between 40 and 55 years old with HIV. The source material was unsorted PBMCs, sampled just over 3.1 years after starting antiretroviral therapy. The V and J genes are TRBV6-6 and TRBJ2-7; D not certain. CDR3 sequence (DNA): TGTGCCAGCGCCAGGTCCTACGAGCAGTACTTC. Encoded protein: CASARSYEQYF.